The clone carrying this T cell receptor beta chain has only a few counts. The antigen is undetermined. The record originates from a study of T cell repertoires in cytomegalovirus infection. Across the study: TCR beta signatures that were public indicated CMV infection and matching HLA type. General observations from the study: The study identified carriers of CMV plus the relevant HLA from cumulative public TCR beta family frequency. Ex vivo, HLA-C-restricted CMV-specific TCR beta clonotypes prevailed over the rest of the response.

TCRdb re-called the reads with MiXCR, one entry per CDR3 protein. The sample lists some 700,000 distinct CDR3 sequences; less than 40% were seen once. The length of the CDR3 is 12 residues. V was cut by 6 bases and J by 9 bases, with 12 bases left in between. The sequence came from a human donor in good health (CMV status not recorded). Some clones in this sample may be carry-over from other donors' samples. V usage is TRBV12-3 or TRBV12-4 and J usage is TRBJ2-1; D ambiguous. Sequencing was carried out using PBMCs. CDR3 sequence: CASRPRTSEQFF. CDR3 DNA: TGTGCCAGCAGACCGAGGACCAGTGAGCAGTTCTTC.